This TCR beta chain was captured by sequencing in a study of blood T cell repertoires in COVID-19. Study background: Samples came from the United States, Italy and Spain, spanning acute and convalescent COVID-19. T cells, B-cell-depleted T cells, or PBMCs supplied cDNA or gDNA.

Original methodology: Estimation of nucleated cell counts relied on the amplification of reference gene primers. Data came from immunoSEQ multiplex PCR; TCRdb stores just in-frame clones and leaves some out. Clone size and V and J calls were adopted from that table, with D and trimming inferred from the DNA. Found here are 100,000 to 110,000 clones, more than 70% of them singletons; the top ten hold around 13%. Trimming left V 2 bases short and J 3 bases short, with 10 bases between. Germline assignment: CDR1 MDHEN and CDR2 SYDVKM. The CDR3 sequence is 14 residues long. The rearrangement uses TRBV28 and TRBJ1-1; D may be TRBD1 (5 bases). The TCR was taken from a human donor in a cohort sampled during active COVID-19. Material for sequencing was peripheral blood. DNA of the CDR3: TGTGCCAGCAGTTTACGCAGGGCTGACACTGAAGCTTTCTTT. Protein sequence: CASSLRRADTEAFF.